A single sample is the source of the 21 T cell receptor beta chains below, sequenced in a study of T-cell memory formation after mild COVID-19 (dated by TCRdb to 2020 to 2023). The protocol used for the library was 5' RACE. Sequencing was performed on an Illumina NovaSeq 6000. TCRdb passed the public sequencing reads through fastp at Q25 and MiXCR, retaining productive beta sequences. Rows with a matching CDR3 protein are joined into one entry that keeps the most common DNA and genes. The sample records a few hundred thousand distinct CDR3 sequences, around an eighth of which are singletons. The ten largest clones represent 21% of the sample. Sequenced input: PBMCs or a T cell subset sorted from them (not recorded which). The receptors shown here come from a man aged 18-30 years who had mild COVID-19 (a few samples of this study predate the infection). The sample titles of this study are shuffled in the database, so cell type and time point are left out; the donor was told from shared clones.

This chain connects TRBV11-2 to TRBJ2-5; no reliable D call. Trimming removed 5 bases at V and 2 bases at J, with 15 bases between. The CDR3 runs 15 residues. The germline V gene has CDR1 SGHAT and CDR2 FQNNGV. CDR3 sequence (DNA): TGTGCCAGCAGCCCCGTCGGGCGGAGACAAGAGACCCAGTACTTC. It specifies CASSPVGRRQETQYF.

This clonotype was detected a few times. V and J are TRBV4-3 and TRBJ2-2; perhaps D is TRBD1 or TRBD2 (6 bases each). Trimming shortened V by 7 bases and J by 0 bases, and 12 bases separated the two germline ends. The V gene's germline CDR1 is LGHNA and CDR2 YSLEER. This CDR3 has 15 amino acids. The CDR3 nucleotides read TGCGCCAGCAATAGGGGGAGGTCGAACACCGGGGAGCTGTTTTTT. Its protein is CASNRGRSNTGELFF.

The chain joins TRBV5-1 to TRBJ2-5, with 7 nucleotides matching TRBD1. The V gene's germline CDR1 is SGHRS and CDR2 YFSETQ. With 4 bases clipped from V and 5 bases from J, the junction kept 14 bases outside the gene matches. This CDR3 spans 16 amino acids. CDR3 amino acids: CASSPRRGGGQETQYF. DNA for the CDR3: TGCGCCAGCAGCCCCCGTCGGGGTGGGGGACAGGAGACCCAGTACTTC.

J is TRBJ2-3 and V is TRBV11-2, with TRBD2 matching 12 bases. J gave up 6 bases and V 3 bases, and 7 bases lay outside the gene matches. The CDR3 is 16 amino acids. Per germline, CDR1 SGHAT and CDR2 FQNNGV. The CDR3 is CASSFLAGGQSDTQYF. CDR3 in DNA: TGTGCCAGCAGCTTTCTAGCGGGGGGGCAGTCGGATACGCAGTATTTT.

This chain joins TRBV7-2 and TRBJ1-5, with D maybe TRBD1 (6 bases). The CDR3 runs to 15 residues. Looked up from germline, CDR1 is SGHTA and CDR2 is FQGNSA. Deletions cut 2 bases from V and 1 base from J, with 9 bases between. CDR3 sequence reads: CASSLWTASNQPQHF. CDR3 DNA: TGTGCCAGCAGCTTATGGACAGCGAGCAATCAGCCCCAGCATTTT.

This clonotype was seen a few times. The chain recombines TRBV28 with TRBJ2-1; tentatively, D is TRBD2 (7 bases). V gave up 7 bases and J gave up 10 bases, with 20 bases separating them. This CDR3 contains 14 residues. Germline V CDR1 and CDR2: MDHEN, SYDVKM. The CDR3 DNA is TGTGCCAGCACCAAAGGGGGGGGGCCCTGGGAGCAGTTCTTC. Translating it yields CASTKGGGPWEQFF.

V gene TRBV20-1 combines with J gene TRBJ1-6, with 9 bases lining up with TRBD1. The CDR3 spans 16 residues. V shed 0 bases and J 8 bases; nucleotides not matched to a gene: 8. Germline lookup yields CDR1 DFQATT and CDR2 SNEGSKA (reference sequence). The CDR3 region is CSARDITGQGYSPLHF. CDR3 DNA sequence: TGCAGTGCTAGAGATATCACGGGACAGGGATATTCACCCCTCCACTTT.

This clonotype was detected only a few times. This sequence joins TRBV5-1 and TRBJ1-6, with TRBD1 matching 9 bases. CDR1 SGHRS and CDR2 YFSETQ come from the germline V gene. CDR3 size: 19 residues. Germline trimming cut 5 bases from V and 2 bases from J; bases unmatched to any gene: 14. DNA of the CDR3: TGCGCCAGCAGGTCAGACCGGGACAGGGAAGAGGCCTATAATTCACCCCTCCACTTT. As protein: CASRSDRDREEAYNSPLHF. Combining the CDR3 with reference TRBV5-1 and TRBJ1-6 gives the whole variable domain KAGVTQTPRYLIKTRGQQVTLSCSPISGHRSVSWYQQTPGQGLQFLFEYFSETQRNKGNFPGRFSGRQFSNSRSEMNVSTLELGDSALYLCASRSDRDREEAYNSPLHFGNGTRLTVT.

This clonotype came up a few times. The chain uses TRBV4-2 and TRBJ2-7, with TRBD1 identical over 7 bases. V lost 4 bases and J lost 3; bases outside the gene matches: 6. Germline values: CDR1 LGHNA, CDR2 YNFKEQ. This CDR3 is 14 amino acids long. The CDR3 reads CASSPERQGYEQYF. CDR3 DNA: TGTGCCAGCAGCCCAGAGAGACAGGGCTACGAGCAGTACTTC.

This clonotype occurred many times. The CDR3 coding sequence is TGTGCCAGCAACGCGGGGCTAGCGGTGTACGAGCAGTACTTC. Translation gives CASNAGLAVYEQYF. This sequence joins TRBV7-2 and TRBJ2-7; 7 bases map to TRBD2. The CDR3 runs 14 residues. CDR1 and CDR2 from the germline V gene are SGHTA and FQGNSA. V trimming: 7 bases; J trimming: 4 bases; junction bases outside the gene matches: 10.

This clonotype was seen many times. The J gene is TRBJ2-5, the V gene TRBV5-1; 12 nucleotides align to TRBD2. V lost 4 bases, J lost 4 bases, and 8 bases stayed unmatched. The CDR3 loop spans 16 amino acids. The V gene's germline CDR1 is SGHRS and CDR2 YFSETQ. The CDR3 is CASSQRTSGAGETQYF. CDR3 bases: TGCGCCAGCAGCCAAAGGACTAGCGGGGCGGGAGAGACCCAGTACTTC.

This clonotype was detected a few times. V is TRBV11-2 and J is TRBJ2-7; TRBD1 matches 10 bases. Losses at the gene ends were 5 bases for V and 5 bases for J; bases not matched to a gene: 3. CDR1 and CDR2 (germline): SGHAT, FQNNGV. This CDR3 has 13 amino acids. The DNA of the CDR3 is TGTGCCAGCAGCGGGGACAGGGGACACGAGCAGTACTTC. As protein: CASSGDRGHEQYF.

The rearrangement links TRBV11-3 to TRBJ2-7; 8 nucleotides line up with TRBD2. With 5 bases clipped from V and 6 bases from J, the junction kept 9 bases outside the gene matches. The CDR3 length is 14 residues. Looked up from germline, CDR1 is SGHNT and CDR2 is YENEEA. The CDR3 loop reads CASSPSRGGPEQYF. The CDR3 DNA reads TGTGCCAGCAGCCCCAGTCGGGGGGGCCCCGAGCAGTACTTC. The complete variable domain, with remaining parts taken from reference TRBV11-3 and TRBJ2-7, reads EAGVVQSPRYKIIEKKQPVAFWCNPISGHNTLYWYLQNLGQGPELLIRYENEEAVDDSQLPKDRFSAERLKGVDSTLKIQPAELGDSAVYLCASSPSRGGPEQYFGPGTRLTVT.

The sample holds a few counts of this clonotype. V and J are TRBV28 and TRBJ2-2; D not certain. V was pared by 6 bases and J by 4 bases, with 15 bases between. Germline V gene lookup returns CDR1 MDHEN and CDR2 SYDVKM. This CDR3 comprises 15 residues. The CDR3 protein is CASRAPGRSTGELFF. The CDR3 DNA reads TGTGCCAGCAGGGCCCCCGGGCGGAGCACCGGGGAGCTGTTTTTT.

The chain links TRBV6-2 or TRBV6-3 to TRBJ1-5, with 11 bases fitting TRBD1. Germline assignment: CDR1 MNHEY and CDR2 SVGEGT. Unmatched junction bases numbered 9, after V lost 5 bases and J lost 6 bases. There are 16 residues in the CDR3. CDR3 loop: CASSPRTGGLSQPQHF. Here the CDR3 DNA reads TGTGCCAGCAGTCCAAGGACAGGGGGCCTGAGTCAGCCCCAGCATTTT.

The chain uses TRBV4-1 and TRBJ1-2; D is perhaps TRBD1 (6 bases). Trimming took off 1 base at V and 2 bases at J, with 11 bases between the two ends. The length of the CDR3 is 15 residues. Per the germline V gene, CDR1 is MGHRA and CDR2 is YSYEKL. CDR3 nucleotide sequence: TGCGCCAGCAGCCAAGTATTGACAGGAAACTATGGCTACACCTTC. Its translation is CASSQVLTGNYGYTF.

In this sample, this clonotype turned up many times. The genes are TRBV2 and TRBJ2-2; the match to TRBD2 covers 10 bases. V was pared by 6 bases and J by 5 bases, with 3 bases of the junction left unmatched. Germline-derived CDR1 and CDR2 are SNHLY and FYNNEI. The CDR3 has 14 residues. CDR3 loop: CASSILAGTGELFF. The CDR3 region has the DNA TGTGCCAGCAGCATACTAGCGGGGACCGGGGAGCTGTTTTTT.

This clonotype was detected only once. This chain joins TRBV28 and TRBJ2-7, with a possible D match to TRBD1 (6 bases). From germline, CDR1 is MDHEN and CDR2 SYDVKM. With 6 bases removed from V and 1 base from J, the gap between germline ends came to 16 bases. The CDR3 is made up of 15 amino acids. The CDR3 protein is CASSSLGDKSYEQYV. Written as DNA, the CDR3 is TGTGCCAGCAGCTCCCTGGGGGACAAATCCTACGAGCAGTACGTC.

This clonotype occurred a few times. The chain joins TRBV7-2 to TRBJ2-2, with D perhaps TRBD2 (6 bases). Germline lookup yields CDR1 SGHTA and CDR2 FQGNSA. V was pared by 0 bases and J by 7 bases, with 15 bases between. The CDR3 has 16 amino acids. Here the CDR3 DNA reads TGTGCCAGCAGCTTAGCAGTCCCTCGGGGGAACGGGGAGCTGTTTTTT. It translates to CASSLAVPRGNGELFF. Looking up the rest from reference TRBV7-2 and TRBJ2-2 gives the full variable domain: GAGVSQSPSNKVTEKGKDVELRCDPISGHTALYWYRQSLGQGLEFLIYFQGNSAPDKSGLPSDRFSAERTGGSVSTLTIQRTQQEDSAVYLCASSLAVPRGNGELFFGEGSRLTVL.

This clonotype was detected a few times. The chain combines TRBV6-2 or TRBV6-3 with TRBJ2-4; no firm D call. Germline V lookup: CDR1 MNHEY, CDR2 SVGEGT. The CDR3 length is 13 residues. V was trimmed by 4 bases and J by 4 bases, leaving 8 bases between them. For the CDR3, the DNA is TGTGCCAGCAGTTTCGCAGGAAAAAACATTCAGTACTTC. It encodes CASSFAGKNIQYF.

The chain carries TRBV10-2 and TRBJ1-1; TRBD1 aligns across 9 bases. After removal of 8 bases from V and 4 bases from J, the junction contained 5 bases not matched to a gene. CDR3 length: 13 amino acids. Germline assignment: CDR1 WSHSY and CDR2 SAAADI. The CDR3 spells CASGGQGLTEAFF. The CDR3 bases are TGCGCCAGCGGGGGACAGGGTCTCACTGAAGCTTTCTTT.